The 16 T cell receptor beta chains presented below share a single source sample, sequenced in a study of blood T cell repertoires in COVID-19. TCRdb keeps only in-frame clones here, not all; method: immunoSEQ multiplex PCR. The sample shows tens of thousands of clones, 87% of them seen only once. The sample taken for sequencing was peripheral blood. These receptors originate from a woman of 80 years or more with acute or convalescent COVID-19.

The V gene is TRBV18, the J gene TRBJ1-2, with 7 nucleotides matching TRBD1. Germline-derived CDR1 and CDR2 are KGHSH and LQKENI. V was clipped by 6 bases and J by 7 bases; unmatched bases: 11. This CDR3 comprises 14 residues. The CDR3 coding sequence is TGTGCCAGCTCCGGGACAGCCCAAGCCCCTGGCTACACCTTC. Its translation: CASSGTAQAPGYTF.

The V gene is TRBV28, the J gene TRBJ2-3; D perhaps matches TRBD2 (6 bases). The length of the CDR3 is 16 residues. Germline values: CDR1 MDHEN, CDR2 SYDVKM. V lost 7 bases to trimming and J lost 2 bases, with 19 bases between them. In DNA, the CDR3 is TGTGCCAGCACTCCTTCGGGTAGCGGAAACACAGATACGCAGTATTTT. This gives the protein CASTPSGSGNTDTQYF.

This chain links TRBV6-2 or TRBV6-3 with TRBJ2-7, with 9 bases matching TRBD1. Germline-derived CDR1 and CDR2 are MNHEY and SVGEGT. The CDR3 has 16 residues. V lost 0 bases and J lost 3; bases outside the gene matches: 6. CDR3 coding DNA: TGTGCCAGCAGTTACTCGCCGACAGGGGGTTTCTACGAGCAGTACTTC. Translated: CASSYSPTGGFYEQYF.

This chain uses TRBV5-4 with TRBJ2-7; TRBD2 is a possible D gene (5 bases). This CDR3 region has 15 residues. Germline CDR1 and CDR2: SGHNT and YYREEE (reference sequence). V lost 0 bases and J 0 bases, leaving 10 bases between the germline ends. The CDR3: CASSLGPGDSYEQYF. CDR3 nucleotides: TGTGCCAGCAGCTTGGGGCCCGGGGACTCCTACGAGCAGTACTTC.

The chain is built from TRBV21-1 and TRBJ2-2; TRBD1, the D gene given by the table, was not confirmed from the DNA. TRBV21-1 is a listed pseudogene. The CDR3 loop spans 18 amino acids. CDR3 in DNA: TGTGCCAGCAGCAAAGCGCACCGGTCAGGGGTGCAAACCGGGGAGCTGTTTTTT. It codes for CASSKAHRSGVQTGELFF.

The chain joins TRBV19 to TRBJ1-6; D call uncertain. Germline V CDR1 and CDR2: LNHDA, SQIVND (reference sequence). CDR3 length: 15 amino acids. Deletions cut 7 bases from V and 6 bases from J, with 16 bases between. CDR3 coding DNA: TGTGCCAGTACCGAAGCGGGCAGACTTAATTCACCCCTCCACTTT. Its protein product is CASTEAGRLNSPLHF.

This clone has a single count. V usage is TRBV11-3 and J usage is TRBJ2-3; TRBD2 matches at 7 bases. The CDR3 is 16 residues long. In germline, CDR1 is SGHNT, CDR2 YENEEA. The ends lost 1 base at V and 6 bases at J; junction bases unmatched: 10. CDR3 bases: TGTGCCAGCAGCTTAGGGGGCGGGAGAGAATCGGATACGCAGTATTTT. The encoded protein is CASSLGGGRESDTQYF.

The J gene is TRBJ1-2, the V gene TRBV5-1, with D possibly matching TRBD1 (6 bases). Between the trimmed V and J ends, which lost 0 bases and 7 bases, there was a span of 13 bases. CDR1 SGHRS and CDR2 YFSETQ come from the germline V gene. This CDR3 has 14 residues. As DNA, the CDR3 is TGCGCCAGCAGCTTGGGGTCAGGGGATCGTGGCTACACCTTC. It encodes CASSLGSGDRGYTF.

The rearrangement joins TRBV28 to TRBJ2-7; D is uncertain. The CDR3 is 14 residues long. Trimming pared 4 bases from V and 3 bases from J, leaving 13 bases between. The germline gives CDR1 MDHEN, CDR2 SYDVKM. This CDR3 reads CASSSSPPGYEQYF. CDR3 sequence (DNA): TGTGCCAGCAGTTCCTCCCCCCCAGGCTACGAGCAGTACTTC.

CDR3 nucleotide sequence: TGTGCCAGCAGCTCCGGGGGGTATGGCTACACCTTC. Translation gives CASSSGGYGYTF. The V gene is TRBV7-2, the J gene TRBJ1-2; D may be TRBD1 (5 bases). CDR1 and CDR2 (germline): SGHTA, FQGNSA. The V gene lost 4 bases and the J gene lost 5 bases, with 8 bases spanning the gap. This CDR3 region has 12 residues.

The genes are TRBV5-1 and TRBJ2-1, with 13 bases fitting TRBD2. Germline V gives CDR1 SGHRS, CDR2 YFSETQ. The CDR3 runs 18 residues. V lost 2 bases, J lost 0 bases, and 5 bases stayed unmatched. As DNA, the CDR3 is TGCGCCAGCAGCTTACTAGCGGGAGGGTCCATCTCCTACAATGAGCAGTTCTTC. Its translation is CASSLLAGGSISYNEQFF.

Here the CDR3 reads CASSLNSNYGYTF. DNA of the CDR3: TGTGCCAGCAGCTTAAACAGCAACTATGGCTACACCTTC. The chain has TRBV7-3 and TRBJ1-2; D gene ambiguous. Germline CDR1 and CDR2: SGHTA and FQGTGA. The CDR3 length is 13 residues. Between the trimmed V and J ends, which lost 1 base and 2 bases, there was a span of 5 bases.

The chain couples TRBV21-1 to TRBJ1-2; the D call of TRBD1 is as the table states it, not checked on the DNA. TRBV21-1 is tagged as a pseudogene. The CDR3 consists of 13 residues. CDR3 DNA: TGTGCCAGCAGCAACTGGACAGGGCATGGCTACACCTTC. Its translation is CASSNWTGHGYTF.

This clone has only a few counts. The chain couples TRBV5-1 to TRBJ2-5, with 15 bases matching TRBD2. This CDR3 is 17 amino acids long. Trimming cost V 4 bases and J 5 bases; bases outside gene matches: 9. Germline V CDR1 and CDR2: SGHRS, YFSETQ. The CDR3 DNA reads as TGCGCCAGCAGCGCTGCGGGACTAGCGGGAGGCGGGGAGACCCAGTACTTC. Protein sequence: CASSAAGLAGGGETQYF.

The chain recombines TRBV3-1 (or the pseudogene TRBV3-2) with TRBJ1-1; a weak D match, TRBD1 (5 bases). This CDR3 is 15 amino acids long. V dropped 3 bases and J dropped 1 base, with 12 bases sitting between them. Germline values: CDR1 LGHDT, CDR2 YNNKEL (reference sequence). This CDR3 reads CASSHGGSQNTEAFF. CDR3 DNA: TGTGCCAGCAGCCACGGGGGGAGCCAGAACACTGAAGCTTTCTTT.

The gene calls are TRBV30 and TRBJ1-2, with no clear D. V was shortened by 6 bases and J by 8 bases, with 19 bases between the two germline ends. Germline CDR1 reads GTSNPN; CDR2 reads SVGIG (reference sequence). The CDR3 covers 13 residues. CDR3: CACYNRQEGGYTF. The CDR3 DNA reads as TGTGCCTGCTACAATAGGCAGGAAGGAGGCTACACCTTC.